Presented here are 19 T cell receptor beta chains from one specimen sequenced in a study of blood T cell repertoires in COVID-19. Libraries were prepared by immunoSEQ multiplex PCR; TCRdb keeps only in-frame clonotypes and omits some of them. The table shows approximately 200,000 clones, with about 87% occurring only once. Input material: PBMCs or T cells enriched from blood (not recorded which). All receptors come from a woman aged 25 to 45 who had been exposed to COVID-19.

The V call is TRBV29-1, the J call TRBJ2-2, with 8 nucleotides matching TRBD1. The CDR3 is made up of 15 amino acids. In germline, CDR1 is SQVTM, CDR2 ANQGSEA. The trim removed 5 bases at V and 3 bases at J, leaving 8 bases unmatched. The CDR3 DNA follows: TGCAGCGTTTCAGGACAGGGAAGGGACACCGGGGAGCTGTTTTTT. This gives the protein CSVSGQGRDTGELFF.

DNA for the CDR3: TGTGCCAGCAGCCTCGACTATCCCATGACTAGCGTTCAAGAGACCCAGTACTTC. Translation gives CASSLDYPMTSVQETQYF. The rearrangement joins TRBV7-2 to TRBJ2-5; 8 bases are shared with TRBD2. The CDR3 covers 18 residues. CDR1 is SGHTA and CDR2 is FQGNSA in the germline V gene. V shed 5 bases and J 2 bases; nucleotides not matched to a gene: 16.

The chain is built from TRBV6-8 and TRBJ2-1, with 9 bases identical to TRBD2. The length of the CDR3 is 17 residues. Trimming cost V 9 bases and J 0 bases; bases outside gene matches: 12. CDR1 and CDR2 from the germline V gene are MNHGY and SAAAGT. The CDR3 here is CARYFSSGTSSYNEQFF. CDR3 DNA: TGTGCCAGGTACTTCTCTAGCGGGACGAGCTCCTACAATGAGCAGTTCTTC.

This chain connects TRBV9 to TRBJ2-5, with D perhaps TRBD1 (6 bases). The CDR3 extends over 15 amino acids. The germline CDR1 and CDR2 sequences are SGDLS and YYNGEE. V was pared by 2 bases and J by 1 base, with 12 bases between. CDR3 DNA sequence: TGTGCCAGCAGCGTGCGACAGGCTCCCCAAGAGACCCAGTACTTC. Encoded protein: CASSVRQAPQETQYF.

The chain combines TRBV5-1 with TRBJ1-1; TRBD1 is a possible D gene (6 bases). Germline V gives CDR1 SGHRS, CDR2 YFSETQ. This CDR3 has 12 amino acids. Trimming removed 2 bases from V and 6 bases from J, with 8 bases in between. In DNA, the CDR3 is TGCGCCAGCAGCTTAACAGGGTCTGAAGCTTTCTTT. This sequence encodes CASSLTGSEAFF.

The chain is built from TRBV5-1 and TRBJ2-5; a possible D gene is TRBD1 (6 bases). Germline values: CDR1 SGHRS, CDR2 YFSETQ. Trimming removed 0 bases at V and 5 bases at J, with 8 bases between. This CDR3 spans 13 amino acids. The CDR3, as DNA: TGCGCCAGCAGCTTGGGGACAGCGGAGACCCAGTACTTC. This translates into CASSLGTAETQYF.

The CDR3, as DNA: TGTGCCTGGAGTGGGACGAGCGGTGGCTACACCTTC. This gives the protein CAWSGTSGGYTF. The rearrangement uses TRBV30 and TRBJ1-2; D not certain. This CDR3 is 12 amino acids long. Per germline, CDR1 GTSNPN and CDR2 SVGIG (reference sequence). V dropped 1 base and J dropped 7 bases, with 10 bases sitting between them.

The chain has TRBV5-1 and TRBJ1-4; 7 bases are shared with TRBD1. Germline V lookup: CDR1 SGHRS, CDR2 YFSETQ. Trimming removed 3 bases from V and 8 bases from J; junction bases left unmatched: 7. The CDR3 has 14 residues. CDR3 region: CASSSDRLPEKLFF. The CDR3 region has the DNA TGCGCCAGCAGCTCGGACAGGTTACCCGAAAAACTGTTTTTT.

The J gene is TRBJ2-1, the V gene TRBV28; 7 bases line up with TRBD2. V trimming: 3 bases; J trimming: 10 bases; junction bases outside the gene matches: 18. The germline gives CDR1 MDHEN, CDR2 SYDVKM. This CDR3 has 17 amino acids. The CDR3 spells CASSLGGNQRGPNEQFF. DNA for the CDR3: TGTGCCAGCAGTTTGGGCGGGAACCAGCGGGGCCCCAACGAGCAGTTCTTC.

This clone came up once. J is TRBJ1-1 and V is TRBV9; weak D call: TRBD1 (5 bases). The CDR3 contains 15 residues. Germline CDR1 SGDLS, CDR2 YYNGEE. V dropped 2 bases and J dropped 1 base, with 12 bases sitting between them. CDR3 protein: CASSVGRRGNTEAFF. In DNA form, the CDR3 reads TGTGCCAGCAGCGTCGGGAGAAGGGGGAACACTGAAGCTTTCTTT.

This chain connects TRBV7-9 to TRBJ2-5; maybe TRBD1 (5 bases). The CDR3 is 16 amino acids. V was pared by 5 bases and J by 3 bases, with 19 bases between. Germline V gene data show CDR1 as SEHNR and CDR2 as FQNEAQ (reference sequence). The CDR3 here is CASSATTPLGEETQYF. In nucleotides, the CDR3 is TGTGCCAGCAGCGCGACCACCCCTTTAGGGGAAGAGACCCAGTACTTC.

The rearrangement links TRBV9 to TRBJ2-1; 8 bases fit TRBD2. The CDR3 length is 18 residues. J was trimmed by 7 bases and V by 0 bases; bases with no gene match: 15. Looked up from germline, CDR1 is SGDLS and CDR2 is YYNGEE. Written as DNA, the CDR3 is TGTGCCAGCAGCGTAGCCTCCAGCGGGAGTCGTCTTGGGAATGAGCAGTTCTTC. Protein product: CASSVASSGSRLGNEQFF.

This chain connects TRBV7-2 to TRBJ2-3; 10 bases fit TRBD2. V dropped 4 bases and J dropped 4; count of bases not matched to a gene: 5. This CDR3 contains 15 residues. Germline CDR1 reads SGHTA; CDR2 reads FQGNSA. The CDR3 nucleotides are TGTGCCAGCAGCTATAAGGGACTAGCGCCAGATACGCAGTATTTT. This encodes CASSYKGLAPDTQYF.

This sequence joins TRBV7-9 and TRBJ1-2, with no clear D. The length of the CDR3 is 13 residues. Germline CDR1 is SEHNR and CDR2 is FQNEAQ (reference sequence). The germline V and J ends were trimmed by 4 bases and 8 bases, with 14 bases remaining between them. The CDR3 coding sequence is TGTGCCAGCAGCTCCGGTCCTAGAGGAGGCTACACCTTC. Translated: CASSSGPRGGYTF.

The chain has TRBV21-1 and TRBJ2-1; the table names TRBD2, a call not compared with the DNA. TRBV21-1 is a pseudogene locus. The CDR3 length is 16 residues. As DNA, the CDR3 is TGTGCCAGCAGCAAAGGCCTAGCGGGAGTCTTCGATGAGCAGTTCTTC. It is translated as CASSKGLAGVFDEQFF.

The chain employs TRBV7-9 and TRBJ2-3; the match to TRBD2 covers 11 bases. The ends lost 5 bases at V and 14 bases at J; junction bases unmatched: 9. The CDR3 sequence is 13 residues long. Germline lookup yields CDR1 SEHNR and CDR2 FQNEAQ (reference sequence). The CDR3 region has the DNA TGTGCCAGCAGCCAAGGTAGCGGGAGGGCCATGTATTTT. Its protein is CASSQGSGRAMYF.

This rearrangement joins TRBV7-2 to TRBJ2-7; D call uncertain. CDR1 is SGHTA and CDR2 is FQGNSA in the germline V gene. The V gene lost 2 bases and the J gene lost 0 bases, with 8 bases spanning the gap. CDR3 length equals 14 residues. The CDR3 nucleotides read TGTGCCAGCAGCTTACGCGGTCTCTCCTACGAGCAGTACTTC. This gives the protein CASSLRGLSYEQYF. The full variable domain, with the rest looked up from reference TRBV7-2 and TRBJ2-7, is GAGVSQSPSNKVTEKGKDVELRCDPISGHTALYWYRQSLGQGLEFLIYFQGNSAPDKSGLPSDRFSAERTGGSVSTLTIQRTQQEDSAVYLCASSLRGLSYEQYFGPGTRLTVT.

CDR3 amino acids: CASSSPGQIYGYTF. The CDR3 DNA follows: TGTGCCAGCAGCTCACCGGGACAGATCTATGGCTACACCTTC. The chain combines TRBV11-1 with TRBJ1-2, with TRBD1 matching 7 bases. J gave up 4 bases and V 4 bases, and 6 bases lay outside the gene matches. Germline V gene sequence: CDR1 SGHAT, CDR2 FQDESV (reference sequence). The CDR3 is made up of 14 amino acids.

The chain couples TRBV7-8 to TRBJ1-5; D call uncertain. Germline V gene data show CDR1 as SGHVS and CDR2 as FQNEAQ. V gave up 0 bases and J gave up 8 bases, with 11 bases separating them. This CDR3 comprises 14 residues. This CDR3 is CASSLALGYKPQHF. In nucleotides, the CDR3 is TGTGCCAGCAGCTTAGCTTTGGGCTACAAGCCCCAGCATTTT.